What follows are 9 T cell receptor beta chains derived from one specimen sequenced in a study of early T cells in non-severe SARS-CoV-2 infection (dated by TCRdb to 2020 to 2023). The library was prepared using 5' RACE. Reads for this sample came from a NextSeq 500. In-frame beta chains were kept once TCRdb had trimmed the public reads at Q25 with fastp and called clones with MiXCR. Rows matching on CDR3 protein sequence are summarized as one entry with the most common DNA and genes. The sample data list tens of thousands of distinct CDR3 sequences, and less than 15% of these were observed just once. The top ten hold 4% to 5.5% of the sample. The specimen was whole blood. The receptors shown here come from an adult who was a healthcare worker with PCR-confirmed SARS-CoV-2 infection or an uninfected control (not recorded which).

The chain is built from TRBV29-1 and TRBJ2-7; 8 bases align to TRBD1. V lost 6 bases, J lost 5 bases, and 6 bases stayed unmatched. In germline, CDR1 is SQVTM, CDR2 ANQGSEA. This CDR3 is 12 amino acids long. CDR3 sequence reads: CSVGDRRNEQYF. Written as DNA, the CDR3 is TGCAGCGTGGGGGACAGGCGGAACGAGCAGTACTTC.

The sample holds a few counts of this clonotype. The V call is TRBV30, the J call TRBJ1-2; TRBD1 matches at 8 bases. V was clipped by 5 bases and J by 5 bases; unmatched bases: 13. This CDR3 is 15 amino acids long. The germline V gene has CDR1 GTSNPN and CDR2 SVGIG (reference sequence). CDR3 bases: TGTGCCTGGCTTCCGACAGGGGAAAGGAGGTATGGCTACACCTTC. This codes for CAWLPTGERRYGYTF.

This chain links TRBV3-1 with TRBJ2-7, with D tentatively TRBD1 or TRBD2 (5 bases each). This CDR3 has 13 amino acids. Germline CDR1 is LGHDT and CDR2 is YNNKEL (reference sequence). Trimming stripped 8 bases from V and 4 bases from J, with 15 bases between. The CDR3 loop is CASGRGTVYEQYF. Written as DNA, the CDR3 is TGTGCCAGCGGTCGGGGCACCGTTTACGAGCAGTACTTC.

This clonotype has ten or more counts. The J gene is TRBJ2-1, the V gene TRBV7-8; the D gene is possibly TRBD1 (5 bases). Deletions cut 3 bases from V and 6 bases from J, with 15 bases between. CDR1 and CDR2 from the germline V gene are SGHVS and FQNEAQ. The CDR3 extends over 15 amino acids. The CDR3 protein is CASSLSGQGSNEQFF. The DNA for the CDR3 is TGTGCCAGCAGCTTGTCCGGGCAGGGAAGCAATGAGCAGTTCTTC.

This clonotype was seen repeatedly, ten times or more. The chain carries TRBV19 and TRBJ2-6, with 9 bases matching TRBD1. CDR3 length: 17 amino acids. Germline V gives CDR1 LNHDA, CDR2 SQIVND (reference sequence). Germline trimming cut 4 bases from V and 0 bases from J; bases unmatched to any gene: 4. The CDR3 here is CASSKTGGGSGANVLTF. The CDR3 DNA is TGTGCCAGTAGTAAGACAGGGGGAGGCTCTGGGGCCAACGTCCTGACTTTC.

In nucleotides, the CDR3 is TGCAGCGTTGAAGTGAGCGGGAACACCGGGGAGCTGTTTTTT. Its protein product is CSVEVSGNTGELFF. The J gene is TRBJ2-2, the V gene TRBV29-1, with D perhaps TRBD2 (5 bases). V was trimmed by 1 base and J by 1 base, leaving 7 bases between them. The CDR3 is 14 residues long. In germline, CDR1 is SQVTM, CDR2 ANQGSEA.

This chain joins TRBV3-1 and TRBJ2-7; D is uncertain. The CDR3 consists of 14 residues. Germline V gives CDR1 LGHDT, CDR2 YNNKEL (reference sequence). The V end lost 0 bases, the J end lost 3 bases, and 9 bases lay between the germline ends. CDR3 bases: TGTGCCAGCAGCCAAGATTCGCGGAGCTACGAGCAGTACTTC. This gives the protein CASSQDSRSYEQYF.

The sample holds a few counts of this clonotype. The chain has TRBV7-9 and TRBJ2-7, with TRBD2 matching over 10 bases. The CDR3 has 18 amino acids. Germline CDR1 is SEHNR and CDR2 is FQNEAQ (reference sequence). V lost 5 bases and J lost 0; bases outside the gene matches: 13. The CDR3: CASSGTASGRGGSYEQYF. For the CDR3, the DNA is TGTGCCAGCAGCGGGACGGCTAGCGGGAGAGGGGGCTCCTACGAGCAGTACTTC.

V and J are TRBV14 and TRBJ1-1, with D hard to call. Deletions cut 1 base from V and 1 base from J, with 7 bases between. The CDR3 spans 14 residues. In germline, CDR1 is SGHDN, CDR2 FVKESK. CDR3 region: CASSQVSPNTEAFF. The CDR3 bases are TGTGCCAGCAGCCAAGTCTCTCCGAACACTGAAGCTTTCTTT.